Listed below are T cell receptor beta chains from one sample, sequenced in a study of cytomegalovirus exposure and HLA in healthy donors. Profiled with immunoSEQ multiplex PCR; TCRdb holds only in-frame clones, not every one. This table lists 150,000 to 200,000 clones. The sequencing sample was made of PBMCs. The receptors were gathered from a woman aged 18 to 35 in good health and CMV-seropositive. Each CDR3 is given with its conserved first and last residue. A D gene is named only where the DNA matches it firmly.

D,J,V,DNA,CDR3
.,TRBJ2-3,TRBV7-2,TGTGCCAGCAGCTTAGATCCAGGCACAGATACGCAGTATTTT,CASSLDPGTDTQYF
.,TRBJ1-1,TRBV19,TGTGCCAGTAAGATCGGGGAGGGAACGAACACTGAAGCTTTCTTT,CASKIGEGTNTEAFF
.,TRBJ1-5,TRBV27,TGTGCCAGCCCGAACTCAAAGGGGGTTCCTAGCAATCAGCCCCAGCATTTT,CASPNSKGVPSNQPQHF
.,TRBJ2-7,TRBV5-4,TGTGCCAGCAGCCAGGCAGGGTACGAGCAGTACTTC,CASSQAGYEQYF
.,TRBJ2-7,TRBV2,TGTGCCAGCAGTGAACCCGGACGGGGGGCCGAGCAGTACTTC,CASSEPGRGAEQYF
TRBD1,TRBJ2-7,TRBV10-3,TGTGCCATCAGTGAGCCTGACAGGGTTTACGAGCAGTACTTC,CAISEPDRVYEQYF
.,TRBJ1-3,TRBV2,TGTGCCAGCAGTGAGGGGCGGCGTGGAAACACCATATATTTT,CASSEGRRGNTIYF
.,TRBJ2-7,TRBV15,TGTGCCACCAGCAGAGACTGGGGAGTGTTGTCCTACGAGCAGTACTTC,CATSRDWGVLSYEQYF
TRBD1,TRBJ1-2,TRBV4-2,TGTGCCAGCAGCCAAGGGGAAGGGGGCGCCTATGGCTACACCTTC,CASSQGEGGAYGYTF
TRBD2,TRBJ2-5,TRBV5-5,TGTGCCAGCACCCTAGTCGCTAGCGGGGGGGCCGGGGAGACCCAGTACTTC,CASTLVASGGAGETQYF
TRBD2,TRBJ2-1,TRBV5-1,TGCGCCAGCAGCTTAATTCTTCGGCGGGAGAGGAATGAGCAGTTCTTC,CASSLILRRERNEQFF
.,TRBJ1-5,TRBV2,TGTGCCAGCAGTGAGCTCAGGGGTGGCAATCAGCCCCAGCATTTT,CASSELRGGNQPQHF
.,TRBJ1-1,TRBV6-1,TGTGCCAGCAGTGGGAGCGGGCCCTCGCTTAACACTGAAGCTTTCTTT,CASSGSGPSLNTEAFF
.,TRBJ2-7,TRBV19,TGTGCCAGTAGTATTGCTAGCCACTACGAGCAGTACTTC,CASSIASHYEQYF
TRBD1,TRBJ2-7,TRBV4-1,TGCGCCAGCAGCAAACCGGGACAGTCATTCTACGAGCAGTACTTC,CASSKPGQSFYEQYF
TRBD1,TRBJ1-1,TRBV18,TGTGCCAGCTCACCAGTGAGGGCAGGGGGCTTTGATACTGAAGCTTTCTTT,CASSPVRAGGFDTEAFF
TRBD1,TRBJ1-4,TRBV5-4,TGTGCCAGCAGCTTGCGACAGGGGGGTTCAGAAAAACTGTTTTTT,CASSLRQGGSEKLFF
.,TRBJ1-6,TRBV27,TGTGCCAGCAGTTTAGGAGGGGCGGGAAAATCACCCCTCCACTTT,CASSLGGAGKSPLHF
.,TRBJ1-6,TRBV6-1,TGTGCCAGCAGTGAAGCCAGGGACTATAATTCACCCCTCCACTTT,CASSEARDYNSPLHF
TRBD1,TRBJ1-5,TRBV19,TGTGCCAGTAGTACCTCGACAGGGTATAATCAGCCCCAGCATTTT,CASSTSTGYNQPQHF
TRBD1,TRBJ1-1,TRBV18,TGTGCCAGCTCACCAGACCAGGGGGCAATGGGCACTGAAGCTTTCTTT,CASSPDQGAMGTEAFF